The 2 T cell receptor beta chains below were found in one sample sequenced in a study of blood T cell repertoires in COVID-19. This table comes from immunoSEQ multiplex PCR, and its TCRdb copy is limited to in-frame clones, with some not included. The data show over 250,000 clones, with around 90% seen just once and 0.7% to 0.85% held by the top ten. Material: peripheral blood. All receptors come from a woman aged 30 to 39 with acute or convalescent COVID-19.

The chain uses TRBV2 and TRBJ2-1, with a possible D match to TRBD2 (6 bases). In germline, CDR1 is SNHLY, CDR2 FYNNEI. The CDR3 covers 17 residues. Trimming took 4 bases from V and 6 from J, leaving 22 bases between them. CDR3 protein: CASSVKVWREELNEQFF. The CDR3 DNA reads TGTGCCAGCAGTGTAAAGGTATGGCGGGAAGAACTCAATGAGCAGTTCTTC.

This clone showed up just once. The rearrangement uses TRBV7-2 and TRBJ2-3; the match to TRBD2 covers 8 bases. The germline CDR1 and CDR2 sequences are SGHTA and FQGNSA. V was pared by 6 bases and J by 2 bases, with 10 bases of the junction left unmatched. The CDR3 length is 16 residues. The CDR3 DNA is TGTGCCAGCAGACCCCTCAGTAGCGGGGACACAGATACGCAGTATTTT. Its protein product is CASRPLSSGDTDTQYF.